Included here is one TCR beta chain sequence, with context. The table came from immunoSEQ multiplex PCR; TCRdb's copy has only in-frame clones and leaves some out. Here the sample spans 70,000 to 95,000 clones, around four fifths being singletons. The sample is drawn from a study of blood T cell repertoires in COVID-19. On the study more broadly: T cells, B-cell-depleted T cells, or PBMCs provided the cDNA or gDNA that served as material.

The CDR3 spans 18 residues. The germline V gene has CDR1 LNHDA and CDR2 SQIVND (reference sequence). Trimming took off 3 bases at V and 0 bases at J, with 15 bases between the two ends. This TCR was sampled from an elderly man with active or convalescent COVID-19. The sequenced sample was peripheral blood. The rearrangement links TRBV19 to TRBJ2-6, with D tentatively TRBD1 (5 bases). As DNA, the CDR3 is TGTGCCAGTAGTATTATGGGGCGGACCAGCTCTGGGGCCAACGTCCTGACTTTC. Translating gives CASSIMGRTSSGANVLTF.